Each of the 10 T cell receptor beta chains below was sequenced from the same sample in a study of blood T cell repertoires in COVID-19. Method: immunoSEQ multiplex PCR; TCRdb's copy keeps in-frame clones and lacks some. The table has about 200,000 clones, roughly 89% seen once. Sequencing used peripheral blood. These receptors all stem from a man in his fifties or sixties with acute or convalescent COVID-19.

CDR3 in DNA: TGTGCCAGCAGCTTGGAGGGTGCTTGGAACATTCAGTACTTC. This translates into CASSLEGAWNIQYF. The chain combines TRBV7-2 with TRBJ2-4, with TRBD2 as a possible D gene (6 bases). The CDR3 loop spans 14 amino acids. V lost 3 bases and J lost 7, with 13 bases in between. Per the germline V gene, CDR1 is SGHTA and CDR2 is FQGNSA.

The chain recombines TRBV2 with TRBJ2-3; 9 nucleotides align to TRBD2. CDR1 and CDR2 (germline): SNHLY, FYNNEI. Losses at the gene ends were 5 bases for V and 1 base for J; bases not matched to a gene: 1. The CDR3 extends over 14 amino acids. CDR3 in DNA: TGTGCCAGCAGTTGGACTAGCGGCACAGATACGCAGTATTTT. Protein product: CASSWTSGTDTQYF.

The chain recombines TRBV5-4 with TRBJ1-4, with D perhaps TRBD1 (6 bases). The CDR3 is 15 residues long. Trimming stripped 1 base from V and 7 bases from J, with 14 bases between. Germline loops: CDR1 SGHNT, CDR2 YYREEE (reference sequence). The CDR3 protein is CASSLKAQGGEKLFF. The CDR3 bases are TGTGCCAGCAGCTTGAAGGCACAGGGCGGTGAAAAACTGTTTTTT.

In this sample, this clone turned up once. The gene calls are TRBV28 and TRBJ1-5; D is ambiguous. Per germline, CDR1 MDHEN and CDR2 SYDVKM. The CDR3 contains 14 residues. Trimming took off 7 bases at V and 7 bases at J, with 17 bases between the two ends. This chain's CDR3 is CASKKSSNQQPQHF. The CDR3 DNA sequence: TGTGCCAGCAAAAAGTCATCCAACCAGCAGCCCCAGCATTTT.

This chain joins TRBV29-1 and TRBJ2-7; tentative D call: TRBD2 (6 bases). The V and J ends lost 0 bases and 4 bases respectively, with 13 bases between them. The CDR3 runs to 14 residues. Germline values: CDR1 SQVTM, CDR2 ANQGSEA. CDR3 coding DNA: TGCAGCGTTGAAGATCCCAGCGGGTATTACGAGCAGTACTTC. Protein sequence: CSVEDPSGYYEQYF.

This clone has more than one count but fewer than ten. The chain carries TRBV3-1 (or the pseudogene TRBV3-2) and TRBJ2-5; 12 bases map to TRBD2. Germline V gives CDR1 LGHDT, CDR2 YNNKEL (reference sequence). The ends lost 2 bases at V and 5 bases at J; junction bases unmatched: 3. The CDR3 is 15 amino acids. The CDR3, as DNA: TGTGCCAGCAGCCAACTAGCGGGAGGGATGGAGACCCAGTACTTC. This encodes CASSQLAGGMETQYF.

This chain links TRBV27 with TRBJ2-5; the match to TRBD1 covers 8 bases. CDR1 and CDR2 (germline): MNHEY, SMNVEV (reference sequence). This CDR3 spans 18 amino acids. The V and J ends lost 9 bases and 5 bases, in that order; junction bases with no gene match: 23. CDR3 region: CASSPGQGQPTGLETQYF. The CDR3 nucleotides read TGTGCCAGTTCCCCAGGACAGGGTCAACCTACAGGGCTGGAGACCCAGTACTTC.

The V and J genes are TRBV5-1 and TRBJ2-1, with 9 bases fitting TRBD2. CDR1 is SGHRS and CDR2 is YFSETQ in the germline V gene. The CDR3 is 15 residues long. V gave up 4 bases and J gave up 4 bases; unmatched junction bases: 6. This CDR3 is CASSAASGVYNEQFF. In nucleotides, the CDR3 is TGCGCCAGCAGCGCGGCTAGCGGGGTATACAATGAGCAGTTCTTC. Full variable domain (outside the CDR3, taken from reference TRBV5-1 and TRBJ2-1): KAGVTQTPRYLIKTRGQQVTLSCSPISGHRSVSWYQQTPGQGLQFLFEYFSETQRNKGNFPGRFSGRQFSNSRSEMNVSTLELGDSALYLCASSAASGVYNEQFFGPGTRLTVL.

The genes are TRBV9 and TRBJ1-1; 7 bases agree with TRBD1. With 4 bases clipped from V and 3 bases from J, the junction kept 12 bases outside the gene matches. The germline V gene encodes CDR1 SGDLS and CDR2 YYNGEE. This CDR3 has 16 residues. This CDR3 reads CASSLRDSLSDTEAFF. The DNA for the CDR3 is TGTGCCAGCAGCCTCCGGGACAGCCTTTCTGACACTGAAGCTTTCTTT. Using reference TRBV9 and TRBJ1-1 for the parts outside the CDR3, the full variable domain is DSGVTQTPKHLITATGQRVTLRCSPRSGDLSVYWYQQSLDQGLQFLIQYYNGEERAKGNILERFSAQQFPDLHSELNLSSLELGDSALYFCASSLRDSLSDTEAFFGQGTRLTVV.

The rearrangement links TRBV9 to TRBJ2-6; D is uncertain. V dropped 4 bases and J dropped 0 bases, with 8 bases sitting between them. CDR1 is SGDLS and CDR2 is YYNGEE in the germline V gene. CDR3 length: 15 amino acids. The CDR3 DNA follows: TGTGCCAGCAGCCCTTTATACTCTGGGGCCAACGTCCTGACTTTC. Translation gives CASSPLYSGANVLTF.